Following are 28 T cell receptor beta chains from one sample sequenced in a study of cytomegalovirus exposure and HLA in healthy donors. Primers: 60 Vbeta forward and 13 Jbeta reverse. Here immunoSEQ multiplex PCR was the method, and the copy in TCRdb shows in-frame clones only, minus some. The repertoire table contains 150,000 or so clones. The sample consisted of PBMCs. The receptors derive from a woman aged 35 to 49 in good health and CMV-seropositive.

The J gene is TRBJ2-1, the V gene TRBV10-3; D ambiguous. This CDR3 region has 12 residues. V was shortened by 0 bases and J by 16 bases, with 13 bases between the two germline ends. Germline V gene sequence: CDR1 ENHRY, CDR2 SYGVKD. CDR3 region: CAISESPPRQFF. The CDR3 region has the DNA TGTGCCATCAGTGAGTCTCCCCCCCGACAATTCTTC.

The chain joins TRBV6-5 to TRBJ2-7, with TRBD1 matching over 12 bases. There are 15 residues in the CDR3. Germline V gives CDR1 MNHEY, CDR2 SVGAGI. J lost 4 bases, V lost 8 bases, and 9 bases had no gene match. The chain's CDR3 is CASAQAGQGAYEQYF. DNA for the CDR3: TGTGCCAGCGCCCAGGCGGGACAGGGGGCTTACGAGCAGTACTTC.

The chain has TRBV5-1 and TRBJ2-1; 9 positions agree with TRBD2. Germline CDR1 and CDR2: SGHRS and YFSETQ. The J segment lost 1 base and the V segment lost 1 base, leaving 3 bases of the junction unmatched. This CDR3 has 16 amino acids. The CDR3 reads CASSLLTSGSYNEQFF. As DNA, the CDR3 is TGCGCCAGCAGCTTGCTCACTAGCGGGTCCTACAATGAGCAGTTCTTC.

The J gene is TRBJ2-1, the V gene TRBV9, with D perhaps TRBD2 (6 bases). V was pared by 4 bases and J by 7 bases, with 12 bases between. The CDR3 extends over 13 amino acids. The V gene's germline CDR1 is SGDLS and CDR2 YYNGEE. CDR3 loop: CASSRGLQNEQFF. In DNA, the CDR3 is TGTGCCAGCAGCAGGGGACTTCAGAATGAGCAGTTCTTC.

The CDR3 DNA reads as TGTGCCAGCAGCTCCCCCCCGGCGGGGAGGACTGAAGCTTTCTTT. This sequence encodes CASSSPPAGRTEAFF. This chain uses TRBV7-3 with TRBJ1-1, with D uncertain. Germline CDR1 reads SGHTA; CDR2 reads FQGTGA. This CDR3 has 15 residues. V shed 4 bases and J shed 5 bases, with 17 bases lying between them. The complete variable domain, with remaining parts taken from reference TRBV7-3 and TRBJ1-1, reads GAGVSQTPSNKVTEKGKYVELRCDPISGHTALYWYRQSLGQGPEFLIYFQGTGAADDSGLPNDRFFAVRPEGSVSTLKIQRTERGDSAVYLCASSSPPAGRTEAFFGQGTRLTVV.

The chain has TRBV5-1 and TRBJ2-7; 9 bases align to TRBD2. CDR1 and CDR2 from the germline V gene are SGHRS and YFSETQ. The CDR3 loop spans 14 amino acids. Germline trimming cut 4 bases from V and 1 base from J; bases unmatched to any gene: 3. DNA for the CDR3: TGCGCCAGCAGCAGACTAGCGGATTCCTACGAGCAGTACTTC. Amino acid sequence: CASSRLADSYEQYF.

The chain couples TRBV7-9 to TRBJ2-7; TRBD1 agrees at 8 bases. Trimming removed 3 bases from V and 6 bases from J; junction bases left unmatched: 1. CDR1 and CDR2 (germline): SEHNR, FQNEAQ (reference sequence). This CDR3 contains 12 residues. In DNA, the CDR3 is TGTGCCAGCAGCTTCAGGGGGCCCGAGCAGTACTTC. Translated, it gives CASSFRGPEQYF.

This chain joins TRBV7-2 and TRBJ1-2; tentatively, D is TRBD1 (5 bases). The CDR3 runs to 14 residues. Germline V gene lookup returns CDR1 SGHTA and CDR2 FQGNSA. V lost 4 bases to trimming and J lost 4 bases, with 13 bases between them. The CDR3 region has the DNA TGTGCCAGCAGCTCGTATCGGACATCCTATGGCTACACCTTC. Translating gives CASSSYRTSYGYTF.

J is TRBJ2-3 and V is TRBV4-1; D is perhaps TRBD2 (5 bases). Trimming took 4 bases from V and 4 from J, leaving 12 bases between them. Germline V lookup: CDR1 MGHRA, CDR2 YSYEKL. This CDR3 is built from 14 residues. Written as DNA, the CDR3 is TGCGCCAGCAGCCGACCTAGCAGCGCAGATACGCAGTATTTT. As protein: CASSRPSSADTQYF.

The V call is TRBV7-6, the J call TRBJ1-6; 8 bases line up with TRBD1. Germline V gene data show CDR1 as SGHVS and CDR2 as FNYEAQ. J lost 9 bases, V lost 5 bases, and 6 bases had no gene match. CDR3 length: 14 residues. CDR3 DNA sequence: TGTGCCAGCAGCAGAACGGACAGGGCTTCACCCCTCCACTTT. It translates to CASSRTDRASPLHF.

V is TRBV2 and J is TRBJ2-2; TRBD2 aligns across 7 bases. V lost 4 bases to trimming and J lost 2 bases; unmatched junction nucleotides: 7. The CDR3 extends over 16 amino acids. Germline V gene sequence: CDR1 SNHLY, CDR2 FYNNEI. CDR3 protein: CASSGTRLANTGELFF. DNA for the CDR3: TGTGCCAGCAGTGGAACGAGACTAGCCAACACCGGGGAGCTGTTTTTT.

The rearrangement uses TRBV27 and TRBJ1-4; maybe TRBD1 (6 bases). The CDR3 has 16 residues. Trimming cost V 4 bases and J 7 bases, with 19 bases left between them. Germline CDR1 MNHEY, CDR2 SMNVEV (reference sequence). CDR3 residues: CASSSNRADEGEKLFF. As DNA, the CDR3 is TGTGCCAGCAGTTCTAACAGGGCGGATGAGGGTGAAAAACTGTTTTTT.

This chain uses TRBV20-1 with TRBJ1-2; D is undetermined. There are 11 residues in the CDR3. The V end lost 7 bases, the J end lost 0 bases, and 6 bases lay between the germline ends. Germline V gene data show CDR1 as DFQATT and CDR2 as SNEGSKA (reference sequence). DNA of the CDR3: TGCAGTGGTCGGTCTAACTATGGCTACACCTTC. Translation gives CSGRSNYGYTF.

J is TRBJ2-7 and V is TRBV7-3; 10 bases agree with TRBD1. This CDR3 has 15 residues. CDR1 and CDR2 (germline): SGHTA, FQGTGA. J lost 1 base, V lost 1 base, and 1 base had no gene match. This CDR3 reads CASSLRQGASYEQYF. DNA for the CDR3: TGTGCCAGCAGCTTAAGACAGGGGGCATCCTACGAGCAGTACTTC.

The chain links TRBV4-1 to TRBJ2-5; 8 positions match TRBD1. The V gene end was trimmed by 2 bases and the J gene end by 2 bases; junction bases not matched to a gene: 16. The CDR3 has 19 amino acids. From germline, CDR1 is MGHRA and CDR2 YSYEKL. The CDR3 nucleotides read TGCGCCAGCAGCCAAAATGGTACCACCACCGGACAGGGACAAGAGACCCAGTACTTC. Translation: CASSQNGTTTGQGQETQYF.

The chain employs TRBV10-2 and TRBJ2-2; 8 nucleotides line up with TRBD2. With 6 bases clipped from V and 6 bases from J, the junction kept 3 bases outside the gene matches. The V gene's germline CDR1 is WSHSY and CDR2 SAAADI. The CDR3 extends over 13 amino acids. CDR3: CASSLGLAGELFF. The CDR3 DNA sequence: TGCGCCAGCAGCTTGGGACTAGCCGGGGAGCTGTTTTTT.

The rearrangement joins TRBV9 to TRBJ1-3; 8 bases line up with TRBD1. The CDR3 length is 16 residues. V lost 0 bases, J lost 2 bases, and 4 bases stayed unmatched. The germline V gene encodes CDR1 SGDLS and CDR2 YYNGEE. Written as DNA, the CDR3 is TGTGCCAGCAGCGTAGGTCCGGGACAGGCTGGAAACACCATATATTTT. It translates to CASSVGPGQAGNTIYF.

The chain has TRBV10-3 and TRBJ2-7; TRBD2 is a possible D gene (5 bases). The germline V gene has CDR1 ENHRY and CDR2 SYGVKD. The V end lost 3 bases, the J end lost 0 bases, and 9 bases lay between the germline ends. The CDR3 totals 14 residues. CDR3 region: CAISDRTLSYEQYF. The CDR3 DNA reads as TGTGCCATCAGTGATCGGACTCTCTCCTACGAGCAGTACTTC.

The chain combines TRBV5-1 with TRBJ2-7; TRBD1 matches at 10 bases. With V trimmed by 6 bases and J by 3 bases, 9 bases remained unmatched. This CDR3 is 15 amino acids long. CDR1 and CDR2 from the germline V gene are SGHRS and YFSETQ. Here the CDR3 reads CASKWSRDRGYEQYF. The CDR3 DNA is TGCGCCAGCAAATGGTCCCGGGACAGGGGCTACGAGCAGTACTTC.

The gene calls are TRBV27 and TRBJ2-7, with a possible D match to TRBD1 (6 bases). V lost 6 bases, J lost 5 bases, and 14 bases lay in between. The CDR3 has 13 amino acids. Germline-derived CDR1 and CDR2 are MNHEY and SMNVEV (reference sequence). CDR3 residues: CASRSLGQHEQYF. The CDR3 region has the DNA TGTGCCAGCAGATCTCTAGGACAGCACGAGCAGTACTTC.

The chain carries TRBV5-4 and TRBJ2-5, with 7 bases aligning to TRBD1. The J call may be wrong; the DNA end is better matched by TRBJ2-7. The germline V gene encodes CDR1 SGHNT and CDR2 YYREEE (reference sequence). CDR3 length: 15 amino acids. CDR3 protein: CASSRGQDTSYEQYF. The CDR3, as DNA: TGTGCCAGCAGCCGAGGACAGGATACTTCCTACGAGCAGTACTTC.

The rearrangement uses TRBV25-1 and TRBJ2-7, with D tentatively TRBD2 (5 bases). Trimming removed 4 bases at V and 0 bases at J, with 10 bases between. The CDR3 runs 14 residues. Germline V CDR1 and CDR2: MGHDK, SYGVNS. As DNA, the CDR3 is TGTGCCAGCAGTGCAAGCGGCTACTCCTACGAGCAGTACTTC. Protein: CASSASGYSYEQYF.

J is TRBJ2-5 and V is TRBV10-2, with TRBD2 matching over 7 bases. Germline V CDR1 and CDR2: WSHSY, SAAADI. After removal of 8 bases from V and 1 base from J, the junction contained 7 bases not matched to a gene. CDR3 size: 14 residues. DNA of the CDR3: TGCGCCAGCGGGGGACTATCCTTCCAAGAGACCCAGTACTTC. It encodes CASGGLSFQETQYF.

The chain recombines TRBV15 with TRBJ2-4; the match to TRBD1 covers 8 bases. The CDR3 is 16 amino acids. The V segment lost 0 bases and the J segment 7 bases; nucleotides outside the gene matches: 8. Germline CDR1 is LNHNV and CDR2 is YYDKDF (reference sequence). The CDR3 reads CATSRDSDRGANIQYF. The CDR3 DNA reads TGTGCCACCAGCAGAGATTCCGACAGGGGAGCGAACATTCAGTACTTC.

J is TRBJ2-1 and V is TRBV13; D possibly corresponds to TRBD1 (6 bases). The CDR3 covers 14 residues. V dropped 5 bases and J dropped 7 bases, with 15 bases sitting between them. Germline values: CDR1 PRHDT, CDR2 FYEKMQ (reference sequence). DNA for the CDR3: TGTGCCAGCAGCATTAGGGGGACGGGAAATGAGCAGTTCTTC. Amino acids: CASSIRGTGNEQFF.

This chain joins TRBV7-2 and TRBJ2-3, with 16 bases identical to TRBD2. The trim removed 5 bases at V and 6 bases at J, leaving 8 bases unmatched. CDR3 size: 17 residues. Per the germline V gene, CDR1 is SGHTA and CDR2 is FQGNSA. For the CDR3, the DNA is TGTGCCAGCAGCCTCCCGGGACTAGCGGGAGGGAGGGATACGCAGTATTTT. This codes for CASSLPGLAGGRDTQYF.

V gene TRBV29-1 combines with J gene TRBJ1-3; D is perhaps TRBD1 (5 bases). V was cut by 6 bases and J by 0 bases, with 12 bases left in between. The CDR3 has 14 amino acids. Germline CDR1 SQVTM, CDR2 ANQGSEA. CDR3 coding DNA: TGCAGCGTCAGACAGACGAGCTCTGGAAACACCATATATTTT. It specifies CSVRQTSSGNTIYF.

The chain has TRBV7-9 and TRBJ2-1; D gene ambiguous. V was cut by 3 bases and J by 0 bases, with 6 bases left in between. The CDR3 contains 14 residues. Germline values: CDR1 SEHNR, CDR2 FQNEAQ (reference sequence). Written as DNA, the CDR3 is TGTGCCAGCAGCTTGTTGAGCTCCTACAATGAGCAGTTCTTC. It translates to CASSLLSSYNEQFF.